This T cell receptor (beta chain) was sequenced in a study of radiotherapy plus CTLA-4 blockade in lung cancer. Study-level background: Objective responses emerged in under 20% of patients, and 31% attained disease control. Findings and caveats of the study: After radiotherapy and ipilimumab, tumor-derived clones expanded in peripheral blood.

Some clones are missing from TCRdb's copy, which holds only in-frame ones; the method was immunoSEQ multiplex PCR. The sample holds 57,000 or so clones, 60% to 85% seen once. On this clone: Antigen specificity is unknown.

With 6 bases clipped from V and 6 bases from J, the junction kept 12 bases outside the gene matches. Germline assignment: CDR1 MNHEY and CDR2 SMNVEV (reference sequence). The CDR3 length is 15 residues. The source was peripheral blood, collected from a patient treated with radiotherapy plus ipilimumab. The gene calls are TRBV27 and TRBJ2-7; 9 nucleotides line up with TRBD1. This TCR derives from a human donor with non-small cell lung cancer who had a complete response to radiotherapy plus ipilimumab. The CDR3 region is CASSHYRDRESEQYF. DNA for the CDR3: TGTGCCAGCAGCCATTACCGGGACAGGGAGAGCGAGCAGTACTTC.